The 2 T cell receptor beta chains reported below all come from one sample, sequenced in a study of radiotherapy plus CTLA-4 blockade in lung cancer. Repertoires were generated with immunoSEQ multiplex PCR, while TCRdb's copy carries only in-frame clones and drops some. The sample carries some 94,000 clones, 82% recorded once. Sequences were derived from peripheral blood, sampled from a patient treated with radiotherapy plus ipilimumab. The origin of the receptors is a human donor with non-small cell lung cancer that progressed on radiotherapy plus ipilimumab.

The chain couples TRBV20-1 to TRBJ2-4; no clear D. The CDR3 covers 11 residues. From germline, CDR1 is DFQATT and CDR2 SNEGSKA (reference sequence). V lost 6 bases and J 5 bases, leaving 8 bases between the germline ends. The CDR3 is CSANPENIQYF. The CDR3 nucleotides are TGCAGTGCCAACCCAGAAAACATTCAGTACTTC.

The V call is TRBV28, the J call TRBJ1-1, with D tentatively TRBD1 (5 bases). This CDR3 contains 12 residues. CDR1 MDHEN and CDR2 SYDVKM come from the germline V gene. V lost 8 bases, J lost 0 bases, and 7 bases lay in between. CDR3 nucleotide sequence: TGTGCCAGCGACAGCATGAACACTGAAGCTTTCTTT. Encoded protein: CASDSMNTEAFF.